This passage covers 22 T cell receptor beta chains from one sample sequenced in a study of memory CD4+ T cells and cytomegalovirus serostatus. Measured with immunoSEQ multiplex PCR; TCRdb has only the in-frame clones, and not every one. The sample consists of some 46,000 clones, under 85% of them appearing once. Single viable CD3+CD4+CD8-CD45RO+ cells were sorted as the memory CD4+ T cells. The sample consisted of memory CD4+ T cells from blood. The source is an adult in good health and CMV-seronegative.

This clone was counted between two and nine times. The gene calls are TRBV7-2 and TRBJ2-5; 10 nucleotides line up with TRBD1. J lost 3 bases, V lost 3 bases, and 4 bases had no gene match. Germline V gene data show CDR1 as SGHTA and CDR2 as FQGNSA. The CDR3 sequence is 15 residues long. As DNA, the CDR3 is TGTGCCAGCAGCTTGGACAGGGGGAGAGAAGAGACCCAGTACTTC. Its protein is CASSLDRGREETQYF.

This clone was detected only a few times. The chain recombines TRBV2 with TRBJ2-5; D is unresolved. The CDR3 spans 11 residues. The ends were cut back, 7 bases at V and 0 bases at J, with 3 bases in the middle. Germline CDR1 and CDR2: SNHLY and FYNNEI. CDR3 residues: CASKYQETQYF. Here the CDR3 DNA reads TGTGCCAGCAAGTACCAAGAGACCCAGTACTTC.

The chain combines TRBV18 with TRBJ1-1; D is unresolved. The CDR3 is 14 residues long. Germline-derived CDR1 and CDR2 are KGHSH and LQKENI. The V end was cut by 4 bases, the J end by 2 bases, with 11 bases between. The CDR3 DNA reads TGTGCCAGCTCACTCATTGAGCTTAACACTGAAGCTTTCTTT. Translating gives CASSLIELNTEAFF.

The rearrangement joins TRBV28 to TRBJ2-1, with D perhaps matching TRBD2 (7 bases). The V end lost 6 bases, the J end lost 6 bases, and 18 bases lay between the germline ends. The CDR3 totals 15 residues. Germline V CDR1 and CDR2: MDHEN, SYDVKM. The CDR3 spells CASSYSGGRGNEQFF. CDR3 DNA sequence: TGTGCCAGCAGCTATTCGGGGGGCCGGGGCAATGAGCAGTTCTTC. Supplemented by reference TRBV28 and TRBJ2-1, the full variable domain reads DVKVTQSSRYLVKRTGEKVFLECVQDMDHENMFWYRQDPGLGLRLIYFSYDVKMKEKGDIPEGYSVSREKKERFSLILESASTNQTSMYLCASSYSGGRGNEQFFGPGTRLTVL.

This sequence joins TRBV15 and TRBJ2-7; TRBD1 matches at 8 bases. This CDR3 spans 14 amino acids. The germline V gene encodes CDR1 LNHNV and CDR2 YYDKDF (reference sequence). V lost 3 bases, J lost 4 bases, and 5 bases stayed unmatched. The CDR3 DNA reads TGTGCCACCAGCAGTGACAGGGGCCCATACGAGCAGTACTTC. This codes for CATSSDRGPYEQYF.

This rearrangement joins TRBV6-4 to TRBJ2-1, with D possibly called TRBD1 or TRBD2 (5 bases each). CDR1 MRHNA and CDR2 SNTAGT come from the germline V gene. This CDR3 is 13 amino acids long. The V and J ends lost 3 bases and 5 bases respectively, with 8 bases between them. Written as DNA, the CDR3 is TGTGCCAGCAGTGAACTAGGGGACAATGAGCAGTTCTTC. It yields the protein CASSELGDNEQFF.

This clone was seen a handful of times. The genes are TRBV6-1 and TRBJ1-2, with D uncertain. CDR1 and CDR2 from the germline V gene are MNHNS and SASEGT. The germline V and J ends were trimmed by 4 bases and 3 bases, with 18 bases remaining between them. This CDR3 comprises 16 residues. In DNA, the CDR3 is TGTGCCAGCAGTGTTGCGGGGTACCCTAGCCACTATGGCTACACCTTC. Its protein is CASSVAGYPSHYGYTF.

J is TRBJ2-1 and V is TRBV5-1, with 7 bases lining up with TRBD2. There are 14 residues in the CDR3. In germline, CDR1 is SGHRS, CDR2 YFSETQ. V was clipped by 4 bases and J by 6 bases; unmatched bases: 7. CDR3 sequence (DNA): TGCGCCAGCAGCCCGGGGGGACTATTCAATGAGCAGTTCTTC. As protein: CASSPGGLFNEQFF.

J is TRBJ2-7 and V is TRBV20-1; D remains unclear. Germline-derived CDR1 and CDR2 are DFQATT and SNEGSKA (reference sequence). V shed 2 bases and J shed 5 bases, with 7 bases lying between them. The CDR3 is 11 amino acids. In DNA, the CDR3 is TGCAGTGCTAGATCCCTTGACGAGCAGTACTTC. It yields the protein CSARSLDEQYF.

V gene TRBV20-1 combines with J gene TRBJ2-1; tentatively, D is TRBD1 or TRBD2 (5 bases each). This CDR3 is built from 11 residues. V dropped 2 bases and J dropped 9 bases, with 8 bases sitting between them. The germline V gene has CDR1 DFQATT and CDR2 SNEGSKA (reference sequence). CDR3 DNA: TGCAGTGCTAGAATGGGGGTTGAGCAGTTCTTC. This encodes CSARMGVEQFF.

The chain combines TRBV5-1 with TRBJ1-1; D not resolved. Germline CDR1 reads SGHRS; CDR2 reads YFSETQ. This CDR3 has 14 amino acids. Trimming left V 3 bases short and J 4 bases short, with 13 bases between. CDR3 region: CASSSTAGATEAFF. CDR3 DNA sequence: TGCGCCAGCAGCTCCACGGCGGGCGCCACTGAAGCTTTCTTT.

The chain uses TRBV6-1 and TRBJ2-3; D unresolved. CDR1 and CDR2 (germline): MNHNS, SASEGT. CDR3 length: 13 amino acids. Trimming removed 7 bases at V and 0 bases at J, with 8 bases between. The CDR3 DNA reads as TGTGCCAGCATGGGTCCTAGCACAGATACGCAGTATTTT. It yields the protein CASMGPSTDTQYF.

The chain joins TRBV5-4 to TRBJ1-6, with D possibly matching TRBD1 (5 bases). The CDR3 length is 15 residues. Germline loops: CDR1 SGHNT, CDR2 YYREEE (reference sequence). The V end lost 4 bases, the J end lost 7 bases, and 15 bases lay between the germline ends. CDR3: CASSPRGEGNSPLHF. CDR3 sequence (DNA): TGTGCCAGCAGCCCCAGAGGGGAAGGCAATTCACCCCTCCACTTT.

This chain links TRBV5-4 with TRBJ2-1, with 9 bases matching TRBD1. Trimming cost V 2 bases and J 7 bases; bases outside gene matches: 10. The germline CDR1 and CDR2 sequences are SGHNT and YYREEE (reference sequence). There are 16 residues in the CDR3. The CDR3: CASSLRSRTGENEQFF. DNA for the CDR3: TGTGCCAGCAGCTTAAGGTCCAGGACAGGGGAGAATGAGCAGTTCTTC. The full variable domain, completed using reference TRBV5-4 and TRBJ2-1, is ETGVTQSPTHLIKTRGQQVTLRCSSQSGHNTVSWYQQALGQGPQFIFQYYREEENGRGNFPPRFSGLQFPNYSSELNVNALELDDSALYLCASSLRSRTGENEQFFGPGTRLTVL.

The chain joins TRBV6-1 to TRBJ1-5; D is uncertain. The V end lost 4 bases, the J end lost 5 bases, and 9 bases lay between the germline ends. Germline CDR1 MNHNS, CDR2 SASEGT. The CDR3 spans 13 residues. CDR3 bases: TGTGCCAGCAGTGGGACCTGGGATCAGCCCCAGCATTTT. Its translation is CASSGTWDQPQHF.

This chain links TRBV6-1 with TRBJ1-1; D is unclear. The CDR3 totals 13 residues. The V gene's germline CDR1 is MNHNS and CDR2 SASEGT. Trimming stripped 2 bases from V and 7 bases from J, with 11 bases between. DNA of the CDR3: TGTGCCAGCAGTGAACTCTTACCGGTTGAAGCTTTCTTT. Amino acids: CASSELLPVEAFF.

The DNA of the CDR3 is TGTGCCAGCAGCTTGCCGGGACAGGGTAAGGAGAACACTGAAGCTTTCTTT. Translating gives CASSLPGQGKENTEAFF. The rearrangement uses TRBV7-9 and TRBJ1-1; 9 bases agree with TRBD1. The trim removed 3 bases at V and 1 base at J, leaving 9 bases unmatched. In germline, CDR1 is SEHNR, CDR2 FQNEAQ (reference sequence). The CDR3 runs to 17 residues. Based on the CDR3 plus reference TRBV7-9 and TRBJ1-1, the full variable domain is DTGVSQNPRHKITKRGQNVTFRCDPISEHNRLYWYRQTLGQGPEFLTYFQNEAQLEKSRLLSDRFSAERPKGSFSTLEIQRTEQGDSAMYLCASSLPGQGKENTEAFFGQGTRLTVV.

The rearrangement joins TRBV5-1 to TRBJ1-1; no clear D gene. The CDR3 runs 15 residues. V was shortened by 2 bases and J by 0 bases, with 11 bases between the two germline ends. Germline V lookup: CDR1 SGHRS, CDR2 YFSETQ. CDR3 in amino acids: CASSFDRAMNTEAFF. The CDR3 DNA follows: TGCGCCAGCAGCTTTGATCGCGCAATGAACACTGAAGCTTTCTTT.

The rearrangement uses TRBV27 and TRBJ1-5; the D is unclear. V was clipped by 2 bases and J by 3 bases, with 5 bases between them. CDR3 length: 13 amino acids. Looked up from germline, CDR1 is MNHEY and CDR2 is SMNVEV (reference sequence). The CDR3 loop is CASSLTVNQPQHF. DNA of the CDR3: TGTGCCAGCAGTTTAACCGTCAATCAGCCCCAGCATTTT.

J is TRBJ2-1 and V is TRBV19; TRBD1 or TRBD2 may be the D gene (5 bases each). CDR3 length equals 15 residues. Per germline, CDR1 LNHDA and CDR2 SQIVND (reference sequence). V gave up 6 bases and J gave up 0 bases, with 12 bases separating them. This CDR3 reads CASSPEGTSYNEQFF. DNA for the CDR3: TGTGCCAGTAGCCCTGAAGGGACCTCCTACAATGAGCAGTTCTTC.

CDR3 DNA: TGTGCCAGCAGCCTGGGGGACGGCTCTAACTATGGCTACACCTTC. Translated, it gives CASSLGDGSNYGYTF. The chain employs TRBV5-4 and TRBJ1-2, with D tentatively TRBD1 (5 bases). V dropped 4 bases and J dropped 0 bases, with 13 bases sitting between them. From germline, CDR1 is SGHNT and CDR2 YYREEE (reference sequence). The CDR3 runs to 15 residues.

V gene TRBV6-6 combines with J gene TRBJ1-2; D gene ambiguous. Germline loops: CDR1 MNHNY, CDR2 SVGAGI (reference sequence). Trimming took off 9 bases at V and 11 bases at J, with 10 bases between the two ends. The CDR3 is 9 amino acids. This CDR3 is CASRADYTF. CDR3 nucleotides: TGTGCCAGTCGGGCGGATTACACCTTC.